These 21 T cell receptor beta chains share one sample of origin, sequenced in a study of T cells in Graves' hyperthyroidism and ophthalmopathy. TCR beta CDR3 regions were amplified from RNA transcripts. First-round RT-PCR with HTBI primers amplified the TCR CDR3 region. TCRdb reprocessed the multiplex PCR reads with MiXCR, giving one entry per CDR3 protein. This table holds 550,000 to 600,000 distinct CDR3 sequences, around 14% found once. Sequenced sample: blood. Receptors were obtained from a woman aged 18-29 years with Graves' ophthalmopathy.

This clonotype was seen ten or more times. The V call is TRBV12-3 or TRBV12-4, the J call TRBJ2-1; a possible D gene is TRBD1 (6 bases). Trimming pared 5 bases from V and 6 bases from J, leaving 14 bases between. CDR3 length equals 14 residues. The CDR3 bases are TGTGCCAGCAGTACCGGGACAAGAGGCAATGAGCAGTTCTTC. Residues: CASSTGTRGNEQFF.

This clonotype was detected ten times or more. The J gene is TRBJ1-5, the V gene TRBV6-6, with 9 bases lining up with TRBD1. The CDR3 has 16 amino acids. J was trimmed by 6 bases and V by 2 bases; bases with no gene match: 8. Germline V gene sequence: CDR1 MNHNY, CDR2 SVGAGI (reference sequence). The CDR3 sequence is CASSYLDRGGSQPQHF. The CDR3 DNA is TGTGCCAGCAGTTACCTGGACAGGGGTGGGAGTCAGCCCCAGCATTTT.

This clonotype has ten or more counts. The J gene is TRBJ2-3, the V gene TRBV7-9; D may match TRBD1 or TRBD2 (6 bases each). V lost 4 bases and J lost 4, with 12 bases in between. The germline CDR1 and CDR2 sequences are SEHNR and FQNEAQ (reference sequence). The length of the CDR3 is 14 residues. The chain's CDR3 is CASSWGAGPDTQYF. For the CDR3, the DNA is TGTGCCAGCAGCTGGGGGGCCGGACCAGATACGCAGTATTTT.

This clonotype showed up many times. The CDR3 nucleotides read TGTGCCAGCAGTTTAAGGTCTAAGAGGGACAGGTCCTTTTACGAGCAGTACTTC. Encoded protein: CASSLRSKRDRSFYEQYF. This chain joins TRBV28 and TRBJ2-7; 8 positions match TRBD1. Trimming removed 2 bases from V and 4 bases from J; junction bases left unmatched: 16. Germline values: CDR1 MDHEN, CDR2 SYDVKM. The CDR3 is made up of 18 amino acids. Together with reference TRBV28 and TRBJ2-7, the CDR3 gives the full variable domain: DVKVTQSSRYLVKRTGEKVFLECVQDMDHENMFWYRQDPGLGLRLIYFSYDVKMKEKGDIPEGYSVSREKKERFSLILESASTNQTSMYLCASSLRSKRDRSFYEQYFGPGTRLTVT.

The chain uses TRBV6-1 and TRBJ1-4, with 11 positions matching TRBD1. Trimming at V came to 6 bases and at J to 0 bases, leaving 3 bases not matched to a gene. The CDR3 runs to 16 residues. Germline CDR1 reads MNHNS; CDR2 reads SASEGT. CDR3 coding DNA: TGTGCCAGCAGACCGGGACAGGGGGCAACTAATGAAAAACTGTTTTTT. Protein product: CASRPGQGATNEKLFF.

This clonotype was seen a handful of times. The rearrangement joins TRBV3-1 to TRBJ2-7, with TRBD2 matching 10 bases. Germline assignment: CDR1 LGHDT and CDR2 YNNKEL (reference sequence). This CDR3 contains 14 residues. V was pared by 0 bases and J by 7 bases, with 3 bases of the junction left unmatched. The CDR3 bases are TGTGCCAGCAGCCAAGAGCTAGCGGGAGATGAGCAGTACTTC. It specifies CASSQELAGDEQYF.

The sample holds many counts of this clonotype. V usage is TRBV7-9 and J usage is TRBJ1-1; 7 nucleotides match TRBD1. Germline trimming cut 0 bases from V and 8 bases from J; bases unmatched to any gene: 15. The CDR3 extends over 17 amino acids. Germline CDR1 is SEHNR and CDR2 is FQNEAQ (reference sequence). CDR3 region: CASSLAPLGRTGSEAFF. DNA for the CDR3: TGTGCCAGCAGCTTAGCCCCATTAGGAAGGACAGGATCGGAAGCTTTCTTT.

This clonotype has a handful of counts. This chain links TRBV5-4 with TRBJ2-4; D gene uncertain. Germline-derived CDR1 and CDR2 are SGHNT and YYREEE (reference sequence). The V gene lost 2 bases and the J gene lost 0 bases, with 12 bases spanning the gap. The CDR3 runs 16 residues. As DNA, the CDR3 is TGTGCCAGCAGCTTTGGTGGCCCCCTAGCCAAAAACATTCAGTACTTC. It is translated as CASSFGGPLAKNIQYF.

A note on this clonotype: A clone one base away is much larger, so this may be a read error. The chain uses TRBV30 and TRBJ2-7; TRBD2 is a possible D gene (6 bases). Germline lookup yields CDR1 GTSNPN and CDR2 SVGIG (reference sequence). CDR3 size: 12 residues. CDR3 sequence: CARRGSGYEQYF. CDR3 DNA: TGTGCCCGGAGGGGAAGCGGCTACGAGCAGTACTTC.

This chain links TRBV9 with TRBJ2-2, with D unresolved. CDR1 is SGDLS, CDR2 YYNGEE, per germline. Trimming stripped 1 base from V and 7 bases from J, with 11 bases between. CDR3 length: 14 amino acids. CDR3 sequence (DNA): TGTGCCAGCAGCGTATCAGGAGTGAGCGGGGAGCTGTTTTTT. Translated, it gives CASSVSGVSGELFF.

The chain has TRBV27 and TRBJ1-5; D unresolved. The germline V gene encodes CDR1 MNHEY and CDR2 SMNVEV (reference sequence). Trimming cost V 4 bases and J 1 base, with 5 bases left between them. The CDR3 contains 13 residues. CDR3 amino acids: CASSSASNQPQHF. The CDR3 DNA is TGTGCCAGCAGTTCGGCCAGCAATCAGCCCCAGCATTTT.

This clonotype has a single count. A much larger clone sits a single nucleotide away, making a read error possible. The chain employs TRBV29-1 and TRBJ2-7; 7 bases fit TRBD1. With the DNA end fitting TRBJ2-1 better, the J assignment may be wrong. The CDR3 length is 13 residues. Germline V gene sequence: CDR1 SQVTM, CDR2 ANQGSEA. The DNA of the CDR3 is TGCAGCGTAATCAGGGGGAGCTCCTACGAGCAGTTCTTC. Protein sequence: CSVIRGSSYEQFF.

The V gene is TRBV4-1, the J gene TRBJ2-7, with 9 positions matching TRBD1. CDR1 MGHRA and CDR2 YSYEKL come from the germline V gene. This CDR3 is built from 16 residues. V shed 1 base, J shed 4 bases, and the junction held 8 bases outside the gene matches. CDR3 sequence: CASSQGPLDRGYEQYF. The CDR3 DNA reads TGCGCCAGCAGCCAAGGACCCTTGGACAGGGGTTACGAGCAGTACTTC.

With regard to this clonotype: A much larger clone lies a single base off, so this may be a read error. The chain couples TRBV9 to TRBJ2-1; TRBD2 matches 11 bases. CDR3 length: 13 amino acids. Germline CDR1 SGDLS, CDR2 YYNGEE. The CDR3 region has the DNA TGTGCCAGCAGCGTACTAGCGGGGGGTGAGCAGTCCTTC. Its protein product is CASSVLAGGEQSF.

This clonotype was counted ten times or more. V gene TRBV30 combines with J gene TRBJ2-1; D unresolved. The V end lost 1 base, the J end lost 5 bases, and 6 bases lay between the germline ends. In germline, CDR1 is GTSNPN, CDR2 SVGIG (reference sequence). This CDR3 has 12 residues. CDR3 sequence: CAWSGQHNEQFF. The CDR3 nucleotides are TGTGCCTGGAGTGGTCAACACAATGAGCAGTTCTTC. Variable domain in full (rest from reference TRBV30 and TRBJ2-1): SQTIHQWPATLVQPVGSPLSLECTVEGTSNPNLYWYRQAAGRGLQLLFYSVGIGQISSEVPQNLSASRPQDRQFILSSKKLLLSDSGFYLCAWSGQHNEQFFGPGTRLTVL.

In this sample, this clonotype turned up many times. The CDR3, as DNA: TGTGCCAGCAGTTTGGGGACTACGTCTCCCGGGGAGCTGTTTTTT. Translated, it gives CASSLGTTSPGELFF. The chain combines TRBV12-3 or TRBV12-4 with TRBJ2-2; 7 bases match TRBD2. The CDR3 is 15 residues long. The junction had 7 bases not matched to a gene; V was cut back by 3 bases and J by 6 bases.

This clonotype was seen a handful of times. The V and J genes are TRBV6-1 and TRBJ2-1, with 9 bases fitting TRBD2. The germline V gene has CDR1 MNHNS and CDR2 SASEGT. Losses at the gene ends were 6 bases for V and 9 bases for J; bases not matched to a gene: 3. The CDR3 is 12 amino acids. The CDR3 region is CASRGLAPEQFF. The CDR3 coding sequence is TGTGCCAGCAGGGGACTAGCTCCTGAGCAGTTCTTC.

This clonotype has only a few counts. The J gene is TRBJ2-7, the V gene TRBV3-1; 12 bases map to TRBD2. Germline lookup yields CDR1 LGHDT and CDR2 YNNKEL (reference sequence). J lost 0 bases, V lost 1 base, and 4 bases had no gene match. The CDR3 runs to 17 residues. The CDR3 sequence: CASSQVPGLAGSYEQYF. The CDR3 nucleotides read TGTGCCAGCAGCCAAGTCCCGGGACTAGCGGGCTCCTACGAGCAGTACTTC.

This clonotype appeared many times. Here the CDR3 DNA reads TGTGCCAGCAGTTCACCCGGGACAGGGACCGACGAGCAGTACTTC. Translated, it gives CASSSPGTGTDEQYF. This chain links TRBV28 with TRBJ2-7; 9 bases align to TRBD1. This CDR3 comprises 15 residues. The germline V gene encodes CDR1 MDHEN and CDR2 SYDVKM. The ends lost 4 bases at V and 5 bases at J; junction bases unmatched: 9.

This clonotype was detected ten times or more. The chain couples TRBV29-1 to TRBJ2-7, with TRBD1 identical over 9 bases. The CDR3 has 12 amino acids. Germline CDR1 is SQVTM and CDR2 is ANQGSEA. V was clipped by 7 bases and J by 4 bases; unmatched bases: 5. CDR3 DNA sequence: TGCAGCGCCGCCGGGACAGGGTACGAGCAGTACTTC. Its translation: CSAAGTGYEQYF.

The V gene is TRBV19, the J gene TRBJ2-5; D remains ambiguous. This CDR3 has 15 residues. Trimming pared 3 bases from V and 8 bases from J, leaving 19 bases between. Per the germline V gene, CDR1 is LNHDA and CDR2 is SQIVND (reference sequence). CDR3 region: CASSISRGFQGTQYF. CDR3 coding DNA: TGTGCCAGTAGTATTTCTCGCGGCTTTCAAGGTACCCAGTACTTC.